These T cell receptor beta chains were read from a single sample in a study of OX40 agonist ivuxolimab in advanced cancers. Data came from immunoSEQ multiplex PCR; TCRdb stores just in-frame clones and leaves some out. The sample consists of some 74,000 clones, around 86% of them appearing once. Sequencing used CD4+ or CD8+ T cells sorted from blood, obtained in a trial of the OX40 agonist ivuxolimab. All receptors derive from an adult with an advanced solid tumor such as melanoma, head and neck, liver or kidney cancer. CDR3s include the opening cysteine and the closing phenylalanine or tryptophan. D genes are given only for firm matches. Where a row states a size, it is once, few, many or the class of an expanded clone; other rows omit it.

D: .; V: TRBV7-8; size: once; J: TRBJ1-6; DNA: TGTGCCAGCAGCTTGGGCGGCTCCTATAATTCACCCCTCCACTTT; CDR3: CASSLGGSYNSPLHF
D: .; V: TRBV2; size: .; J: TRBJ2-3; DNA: TGTGCCAGCAACAAAGGACTACACACAGATACGCAGTATTTT; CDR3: CASNKGLHTDTQYF
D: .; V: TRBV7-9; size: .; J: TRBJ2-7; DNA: TGTGCCAGCAGCCCCGGACGCCTCTCCTACGAGCAGTACTTC; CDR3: CASSPGRLSYEQYF
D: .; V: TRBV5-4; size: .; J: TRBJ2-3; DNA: TGTGCCAGCAGCTCTCTCGTCGGGGGTACAGATACGCAGTATTTT; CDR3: CASSSLVGGTDTQYF
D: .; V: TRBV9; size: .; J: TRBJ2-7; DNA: TGTGCCAGCAGCGTGTTCCCCGGTCGGAGCGAGCAGTACTTC; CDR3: CASSVFPGRSEQYF
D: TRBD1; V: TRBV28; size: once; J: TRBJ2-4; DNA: TGTGCCAGCAGTGCCCGGACAGGGGCGAACATTCAGTACTTC; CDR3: CASSARTGANIQYF
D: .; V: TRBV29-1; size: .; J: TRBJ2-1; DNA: TGCAGCGTAGGTTCCTACAATGAGCAGTTCTTC; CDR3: CSVGSYNEQFF
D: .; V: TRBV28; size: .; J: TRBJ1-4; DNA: TGTGCCAGCAGTTCGGGAGGTATGGGGAGTGGTGAAAAACTGTTTTTT; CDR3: CASSSGGMGSGEKLFF
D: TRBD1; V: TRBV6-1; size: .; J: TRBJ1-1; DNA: TGTGCCAGTAAGCCCCAGGGGGGGACTGAAGCTTTCTTT; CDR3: CASKPQGGTEAFF
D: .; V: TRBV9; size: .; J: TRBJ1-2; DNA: TGTGCCAGCAGCGTAGCTACAGCCAACTATGGCTACACCTTC; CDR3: CASSVATANYGYTF
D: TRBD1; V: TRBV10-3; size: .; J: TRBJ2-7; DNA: TGTGCCATCAGTGTAGACAGGGTGGGCGAGCAGTACTTC; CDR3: CAISVDRVGEQYF
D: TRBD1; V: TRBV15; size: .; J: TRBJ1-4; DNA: TGTGCCACCAGCAGAGATCCAGGGGGCGCGGAGAAACTGTTTTTT; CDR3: CATSRDPGGAEKLFF
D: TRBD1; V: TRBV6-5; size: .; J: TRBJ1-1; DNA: TGTGCCAGCAGGGGACAGGTAGAAGCTTTCTTT; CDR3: CASRGQVEAFF
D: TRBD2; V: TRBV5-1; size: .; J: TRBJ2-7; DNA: TGCGCCAGCAGATCTACTAGCGGGGGGGTGTACGAGCAGTACTTC; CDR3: CASRSTSGGVYEQYF
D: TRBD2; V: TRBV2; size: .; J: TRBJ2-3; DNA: TGTGCCAGCAGTGAGGGCCGACTAGCGGGGGGCACAGATACGCAGTATTTT; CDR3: CASSEGRLAGGTDTQYF
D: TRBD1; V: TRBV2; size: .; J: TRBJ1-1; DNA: TGTGCCAGCAGTTCCCAGGGGGCGAACACTGAAGCTTTCTTT; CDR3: CASSSQGANTEAFF
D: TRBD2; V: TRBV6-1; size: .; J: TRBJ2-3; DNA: TGTGCCAGCAGTGAACGTTTGTTTGCGGGGGCAGATACGCAGTATTTT; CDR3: CASSERLFAGADTQYF
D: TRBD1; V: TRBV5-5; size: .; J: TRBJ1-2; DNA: TGTGCCAGCAGCTCAAGGGGACAGGGAGGCTACACCTTC; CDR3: CASSSRGQGGYTF
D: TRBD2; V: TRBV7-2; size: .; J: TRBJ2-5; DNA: TGTGCCAGCAGCTTAGGGACTAGCGGGGGTCAAGAGACCCAGTACTTC; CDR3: CASSLGTSGGQETQYF
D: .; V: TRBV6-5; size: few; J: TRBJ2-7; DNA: TGTGCCAGCAGTTACTCCTGGACCGCCTTCGAGCAGTACTTC; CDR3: CASSYSWTAFEQYF
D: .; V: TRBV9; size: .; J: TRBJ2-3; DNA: TGTGCCAGCAGCGCCACAGGGAGCACAGATACGCAGTATTTT; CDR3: CASSATGSTDTQYF
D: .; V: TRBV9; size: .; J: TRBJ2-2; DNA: TGTGCCAGCAGCGCCCCGCTCGCGGCCAACACCGGGGAGCTGTTTTTT; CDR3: CASSAPLAANTGELFF
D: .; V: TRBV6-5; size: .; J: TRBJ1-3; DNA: TGTGCCAGCAGGAAACAGGGTGGAAACACCATATATTTT; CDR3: CASRKQGGNTIYF
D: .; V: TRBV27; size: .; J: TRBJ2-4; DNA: TGTGCCAGCAGCCGGTCCCGGGGTAGGAACATTCAGTACTTC; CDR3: CASSRSRGRNIQYF
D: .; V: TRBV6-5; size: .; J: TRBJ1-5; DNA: TGTGCCAGTCTCCCTGTAGGGGGTAACCAGCCCCAGCATTTT; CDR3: CASLPVGGNQPQHF
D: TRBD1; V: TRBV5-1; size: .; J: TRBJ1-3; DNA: TGCGCCAGCAGCATGACAGGGCCCTCGGGAGGAAACACCATATATTTT; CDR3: CASSMTGPSGGNTIYF
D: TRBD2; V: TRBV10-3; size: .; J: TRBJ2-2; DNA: TGTGCCATCAGCCACCCCCTCGCGGGAGGGACCGGGGAGCTGTTTTTT; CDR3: CAISHPLAGGTGELFF
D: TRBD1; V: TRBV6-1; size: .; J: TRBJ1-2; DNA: TGTGCCACCGCAGGGGGATGGACCTCGTTCTATGGCTACACCTTC; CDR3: CATAGGWTSFYGYTF
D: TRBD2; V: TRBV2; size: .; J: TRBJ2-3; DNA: TGTGCCAGCAGTAAGCGGGGGGGCCGAGCAGATACGCAGTATTTT; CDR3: CASSKRGGRADTQYF